The subject of this entry is one T cell receptor (beta chain). This entry comes from a study of blood T cell repertoires in COVID-19. This CDR3 is built from 19 residues. The J segment lost 1 base and the V segment lost 2 bases, leaving 12 bases of the junction unmatched. Germline V CDR1 and CDR2: MNHNS, SASEGT. Here immunoSEQ multiplex PCR was the method, and the copy in TCRdb shows in-frame clones only, minus some. The data show 330,000 or so clones, with approximately 89% seen just once and over 3.5% held by the top ten. The chain joins TRBV6-1 to TRBJ1-1; 11 nucleotides agree with TRBD1. Sequenced material: peripheral blood. The source of this sequence is an older woman with COVID-19, enrolled during active disease. The CDR3 region has the DNA TGTGCCAGCAGTGAAATATCAAGGACAGGGGGCTGGAAGAACACTGAAGCTTTCTTT. It is translated as CASSEISRTGGWKNTEAFF.